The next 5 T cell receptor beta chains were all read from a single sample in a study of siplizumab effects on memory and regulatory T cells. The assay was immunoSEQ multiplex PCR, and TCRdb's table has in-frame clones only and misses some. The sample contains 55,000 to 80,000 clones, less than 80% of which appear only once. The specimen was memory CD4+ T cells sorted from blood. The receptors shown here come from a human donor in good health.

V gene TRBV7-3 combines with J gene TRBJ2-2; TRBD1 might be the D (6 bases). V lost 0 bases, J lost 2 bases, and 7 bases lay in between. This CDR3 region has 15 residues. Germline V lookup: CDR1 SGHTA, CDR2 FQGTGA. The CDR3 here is CASSLTGANTGELFF. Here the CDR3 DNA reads TGTGCCAGCAGCTTAACGGGGGCCAACACCGGGGAGCTGTTTTTT.

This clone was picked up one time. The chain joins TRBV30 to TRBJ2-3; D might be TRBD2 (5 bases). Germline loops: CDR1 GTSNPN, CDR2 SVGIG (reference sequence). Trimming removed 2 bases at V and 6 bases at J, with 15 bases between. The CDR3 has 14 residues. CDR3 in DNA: TGTGCCTGGAGTCGCCCCACGACGGGGGATACGCAGTATTTT. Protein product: CAWSRPTTGDTQYF.

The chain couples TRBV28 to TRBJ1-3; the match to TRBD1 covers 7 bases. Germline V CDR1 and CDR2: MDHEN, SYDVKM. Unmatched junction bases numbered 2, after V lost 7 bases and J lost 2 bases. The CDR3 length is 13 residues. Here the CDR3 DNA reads TGTGCCAGCAAAGACAGGGCTGGAAACACCATATATTTT. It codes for CASKDRAGNTIYF.

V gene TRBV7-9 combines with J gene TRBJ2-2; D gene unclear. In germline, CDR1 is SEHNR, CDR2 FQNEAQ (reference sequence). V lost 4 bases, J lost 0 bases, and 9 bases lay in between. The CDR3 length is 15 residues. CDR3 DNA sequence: TGTGCCAGCAGCTCACAGCTATCGAACACCGGGGAGCTGTTTTTT. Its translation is CASSSQLSNTGELFF. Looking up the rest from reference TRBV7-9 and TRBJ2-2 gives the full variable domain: DTGVSQNPRHKITKRGQNVTFRCDPISEHNRLYWYRQTLGQGPEFLTYFQNEAQLEKSRLLSDRFSAERPKGSFSTLEIQRTEQGDSAMYLCASSSQLSNTGELFFGEGSRLTVL.

The CDR3: CASSYSTGSGNTIYF. The CDR3 region has the DNA TGTGCCAGCAGTTACTCGACGGGGTCTGGAAACACCATATATTTT. The J gene is TRBJ1-3, the V gene TRBV6-6; D is uncertain. Germline V gene lookup returns CDR1 MNHNY and CDR2 SVGAGI (reference sequence). The CDR3 extends over 15 amino acids. Trimming pared 0 bases from V and 1 base from J, leaving 7 bases between.